Included here is one T cell receptor beta chain sequence, with context. This entry belongs to a study of blood T cell repertoires in COVID-19. Study overall: Acute and convalescent COVID-19 specimens originated in the United States, Italy and Spain.

Original handling: Amplification of reference gene primers was used by the study to estimate nucleated cell counts. TCRdb's copy holds only in-frame clones and misses some; the assay was immunoSEQ multiplex PCR. V, J and clone size are those of that table, while D and trimming were read from the DNA. Among approximately 300,000 clones listed, over 75% were seen once. Followed longitudinally, the Seattle patients had been enrolled during active infection. There are 13 residues in the CDR3. Trimming pared 0 bases from V and 7 bases from J, leaving 10 bases between. Germline V gene data show CDR1 as SGDLS and CDR2 as YYNGEE.

This receptor was identified in a human donor with COVID-19, enrolled during active disease. The donor label of this sample is uncertain. The chain has TRBV9 and TRBJ1-2; D perhaps matches TRBD1 (6 bases). Sequenced material: peripheral blood. The DNA for the CDR3 is TGTGCCAGCAGCGTAGTACAGGGTCTTGGCTACACCTTC. Encoded protein: CASSVVQGLGYTF.